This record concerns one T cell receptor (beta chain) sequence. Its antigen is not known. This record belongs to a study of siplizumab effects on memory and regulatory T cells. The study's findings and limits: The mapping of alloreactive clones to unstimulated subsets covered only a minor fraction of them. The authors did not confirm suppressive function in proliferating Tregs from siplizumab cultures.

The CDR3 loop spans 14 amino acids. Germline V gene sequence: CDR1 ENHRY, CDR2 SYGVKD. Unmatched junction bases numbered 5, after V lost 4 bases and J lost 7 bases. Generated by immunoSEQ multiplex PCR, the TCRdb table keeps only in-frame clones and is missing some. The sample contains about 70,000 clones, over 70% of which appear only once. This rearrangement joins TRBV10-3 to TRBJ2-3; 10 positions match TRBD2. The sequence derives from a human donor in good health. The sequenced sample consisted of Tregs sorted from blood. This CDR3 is CAISASGRSNTQYF. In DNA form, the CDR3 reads TGTGCCATCAGTGCTAGCGGGAGAAGCAATACGCAGTATTTT.